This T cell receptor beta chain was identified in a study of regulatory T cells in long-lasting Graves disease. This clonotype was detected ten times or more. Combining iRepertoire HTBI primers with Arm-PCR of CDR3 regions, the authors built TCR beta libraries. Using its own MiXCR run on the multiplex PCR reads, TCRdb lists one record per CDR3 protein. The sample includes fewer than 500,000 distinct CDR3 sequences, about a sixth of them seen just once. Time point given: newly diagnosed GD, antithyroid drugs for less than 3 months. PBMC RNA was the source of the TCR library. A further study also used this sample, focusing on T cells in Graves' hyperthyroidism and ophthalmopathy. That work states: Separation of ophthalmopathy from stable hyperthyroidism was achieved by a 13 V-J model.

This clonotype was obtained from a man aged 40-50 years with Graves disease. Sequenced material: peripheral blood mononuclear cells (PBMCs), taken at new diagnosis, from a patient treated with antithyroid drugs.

Here the CDR3 reads CASRKTTGLAGGRTWEQYF. CDR3 sequence (DNA): TGTGCCAGCAGAAAAACCACGGGACTAGCGGGAGGACGGACGTGGGAGCAGTACTTC. J is TRBJ2-7 and V is TRBV6-1; 15 bases fit TRBD2. Germline CDR1 MNHNS, CDR2 SASEGT. V lost 6 bases to trimming and J lost 7 bases; unmatched junction nucleotides: 19. The CDR3 covers 19 residues.